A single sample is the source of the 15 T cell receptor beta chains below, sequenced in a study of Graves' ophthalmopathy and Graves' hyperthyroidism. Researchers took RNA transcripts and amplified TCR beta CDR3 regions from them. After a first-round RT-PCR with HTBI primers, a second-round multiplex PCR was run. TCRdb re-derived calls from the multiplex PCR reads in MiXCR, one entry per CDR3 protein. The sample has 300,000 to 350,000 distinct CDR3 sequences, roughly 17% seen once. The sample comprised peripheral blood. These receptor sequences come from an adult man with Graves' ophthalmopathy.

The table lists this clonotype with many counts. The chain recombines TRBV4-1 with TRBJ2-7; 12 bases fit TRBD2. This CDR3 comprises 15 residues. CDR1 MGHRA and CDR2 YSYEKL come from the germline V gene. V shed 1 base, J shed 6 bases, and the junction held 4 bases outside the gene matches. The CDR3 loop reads CASSQGLAGVGEQYF. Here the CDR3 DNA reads TGCGCCAGCAGCCAAGGACTAGCGGGAGTTGGCGAGCAGTACTTC.

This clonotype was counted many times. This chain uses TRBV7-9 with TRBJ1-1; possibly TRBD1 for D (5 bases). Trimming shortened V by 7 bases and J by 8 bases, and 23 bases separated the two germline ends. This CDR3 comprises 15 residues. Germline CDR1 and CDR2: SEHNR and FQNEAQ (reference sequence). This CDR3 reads CASNKKGYQGTEAFF. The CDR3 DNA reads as TGTGCCAGCAACAAAAAGGGGTACCAGGGCACGGAAGCTTTCTTT.

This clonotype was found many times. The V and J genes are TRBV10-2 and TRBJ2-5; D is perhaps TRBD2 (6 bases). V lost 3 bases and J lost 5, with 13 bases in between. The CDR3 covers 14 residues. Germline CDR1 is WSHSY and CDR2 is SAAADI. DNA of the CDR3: TGCGCCAGCAGTGACCCGGGGGTGGGGGAGACCCAGTACTTC. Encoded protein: CASSDPGVGETQYF.

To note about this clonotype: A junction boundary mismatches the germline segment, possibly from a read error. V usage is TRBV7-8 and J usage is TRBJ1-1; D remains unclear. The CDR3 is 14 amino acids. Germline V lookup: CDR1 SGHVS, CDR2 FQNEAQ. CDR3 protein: CASSLARFGKEAFF. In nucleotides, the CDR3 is TGTGCCAGCAGCCTAGCGCGTTTCGGCAAAGAAGCTTTCTTT.

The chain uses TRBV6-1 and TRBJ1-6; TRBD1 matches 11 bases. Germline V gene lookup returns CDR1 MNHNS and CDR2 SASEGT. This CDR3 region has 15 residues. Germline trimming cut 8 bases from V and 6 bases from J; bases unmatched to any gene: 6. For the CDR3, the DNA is TGTGCCAGCCAACCGGGACAGGGGGTTAATTCACCCCTCCACTTT. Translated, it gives CASQPGQGVNSPLHF.

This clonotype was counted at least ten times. The CDR3: CASSQSLTGELFF. The CDR3 region has the DNA TGTGCCAGCAGTCAGTCCCTTACCGGGGAGCTGTTTTTT. V gene TRBV2 combines with J gene TRBJ2-2; D gene unclear. The length of the CDR3 is 13 residues. Looked up from germline, CDR1 is SNHLY and CDR2 is FYNNEI. V was pared by 5 bases and J by 5 bases, with 9 bases between.

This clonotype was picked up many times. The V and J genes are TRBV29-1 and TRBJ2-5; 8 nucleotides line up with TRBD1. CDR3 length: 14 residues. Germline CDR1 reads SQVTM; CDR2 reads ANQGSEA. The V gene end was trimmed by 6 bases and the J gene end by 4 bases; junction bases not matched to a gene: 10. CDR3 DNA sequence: TGCAGCGTACGTTCCGGGACAGGCGGAGAGACCCAGTACTTC. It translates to CSVRSGTGGETQYF.

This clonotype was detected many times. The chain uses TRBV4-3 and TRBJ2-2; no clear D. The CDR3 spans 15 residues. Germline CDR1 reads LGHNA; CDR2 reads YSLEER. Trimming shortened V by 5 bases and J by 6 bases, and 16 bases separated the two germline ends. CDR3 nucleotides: TGCGCCAGCAGCGTCAAGGCCCTTATTCCCGGGGAGCTGTTTTTT. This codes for CASSVKALIPGELFF.

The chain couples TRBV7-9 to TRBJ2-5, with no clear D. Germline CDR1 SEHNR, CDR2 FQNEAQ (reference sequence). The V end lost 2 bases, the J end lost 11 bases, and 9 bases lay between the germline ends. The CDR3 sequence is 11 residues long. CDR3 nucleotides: TGTGCCAGCAGCTTAACGCAGGCTCAGTACTTC. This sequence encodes CASSLTQAQYF.

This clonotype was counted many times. The DNA of the CDR3 is TGTGCCAGCAGTGCGACCGGGACTAGCGTCGGTAACGGGGAGCTGTTTTTT. The encoded protein is CASSATGTSVGNGELFF. This rearrangement joins TRBV6-1 to TRBJ2-2, with 10 bases that match TRBD2. J lost 7 bases, V lost 4 bases, and 12 bases had no gene match. There are 17 residues in the CDR3. Germline CDR1 MNHNS, CDR2 SASEGT.

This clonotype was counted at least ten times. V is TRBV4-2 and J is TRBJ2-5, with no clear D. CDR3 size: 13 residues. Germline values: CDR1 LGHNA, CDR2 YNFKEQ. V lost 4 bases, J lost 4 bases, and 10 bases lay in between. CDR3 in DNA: TGTGCCAGCAGCCCCGCCACGGCAGAGACCCAGTACTTC. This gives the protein CASSPATAETQYF.

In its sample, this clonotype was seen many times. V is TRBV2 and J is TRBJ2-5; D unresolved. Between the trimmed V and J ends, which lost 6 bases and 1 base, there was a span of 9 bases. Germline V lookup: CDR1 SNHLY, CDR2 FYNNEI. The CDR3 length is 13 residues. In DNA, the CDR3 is TGTGCCAGCAGGACGAGCAGCCAAGAGACCCAGTACTTC. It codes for CASRTSSQETQYF.

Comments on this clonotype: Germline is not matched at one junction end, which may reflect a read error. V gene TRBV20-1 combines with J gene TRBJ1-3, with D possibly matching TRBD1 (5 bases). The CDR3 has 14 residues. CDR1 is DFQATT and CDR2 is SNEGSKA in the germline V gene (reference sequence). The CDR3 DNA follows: TGCAGTGCGGCCCGGGGCAACTCTGGAAACACCATATGTTTT. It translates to CSAARGNSGNTICF.

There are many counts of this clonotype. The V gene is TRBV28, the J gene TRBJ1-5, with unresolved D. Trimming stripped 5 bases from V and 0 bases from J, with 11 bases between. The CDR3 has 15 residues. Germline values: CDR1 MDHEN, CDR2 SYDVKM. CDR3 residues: CASSPLSDSNQPQHF. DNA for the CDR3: TGTGCCAGCAGTCCCCTGTCAGATAGCAATCAGCCCCAGCATTTT.

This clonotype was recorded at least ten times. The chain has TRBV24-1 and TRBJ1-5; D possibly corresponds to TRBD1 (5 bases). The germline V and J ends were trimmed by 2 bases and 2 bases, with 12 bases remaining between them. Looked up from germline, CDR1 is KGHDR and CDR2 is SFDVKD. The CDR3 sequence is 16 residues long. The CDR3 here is CATSDSGGAGNQPQHF. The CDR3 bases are TGTGCCACCAGTGATTCGGGGGGAGCAGGCAATCAGCCCCAGCATTTT.